This TCR beta chain was observed in a study of blood T cell repertoires in COVID-19. Sequencing was performed with immunoSEQ multiplex PCR; in TCRdb, only in-frame clones are kept and a portion is missing. The repertoire holds 35,000 to 50,000 clones, with 84% as singletons. This CDR3 region has 14 residues. Looked up from germline, CDR1 is MNHEY and CDR2 is SVGAGI. With V trimmed by 5 bases and J by 1 base, 2 bases remained unmatched. Sequences were obtained from peripheral blood. The chain joins TRBV6-5 to TRBJ1-3, with 7 bases fitting TRBD1. The origin of this receptor is a man over 45 with active or convalescent COVID-19. The chain's CDR3 is CASSRQGSGNTIYF. The CDR3 DNA sequence: TGTGCCAGCAGTAGACAGGGATCTGGAAACACCATATATTTT.